This T cell receptor (beta chain) was sequenced for a study of CXCR3-negative and CXCR3-positive naive CD8 T cells. About the study: Sequencing brought in approximately 150 million TRB reads altogether, and each library got about 1.5 +/- 0.3 million. Study-wide findings and caveats: The study found comparably high diversity in both naive subsets and much lower diversity in memory CD8+ cells. CXCR3-positive naive cells had more hydrophobic TRB CDR3s than CXCR3-negative naive cells.

Through 5' RACE with UMI labels, the TRB cDNA libraries were prepared. TCRdb reanalyzed the 5' RACE reads and collapses them to one entry per CDR3 protein, without DNA. This sample's table has around 66,000 distinct CDR3 sequences. CDR3 length: 17 residues. Per the germline V gene, CDR1 is SEHNR and CDR2 is FQNEAQ (reference sequence). To note about this clonotype: Its matching antigen is unknown.

With more than 250,000 cells each, the CD8+ T cell subsets were individually sorted in triplicate. V gene TRBV7-9 combines with J gene TRBJ1-1; the TCRdb D gene call, TRBD1, has no DNA to confirm it. The specimen sequenced was naive CXCR3+ CD8+ T cells from blood. Sample subset: CD45RO-CCR7+CD27+CD95- naive CD8+ T cells expressing CXCR3 (TNR3+). The source of this sequence is a human donor in good health. Some clones in this sample may be carry-over from other donors' samples. Here the CDR3 reads CASSSHPGQGTNTEAFF.